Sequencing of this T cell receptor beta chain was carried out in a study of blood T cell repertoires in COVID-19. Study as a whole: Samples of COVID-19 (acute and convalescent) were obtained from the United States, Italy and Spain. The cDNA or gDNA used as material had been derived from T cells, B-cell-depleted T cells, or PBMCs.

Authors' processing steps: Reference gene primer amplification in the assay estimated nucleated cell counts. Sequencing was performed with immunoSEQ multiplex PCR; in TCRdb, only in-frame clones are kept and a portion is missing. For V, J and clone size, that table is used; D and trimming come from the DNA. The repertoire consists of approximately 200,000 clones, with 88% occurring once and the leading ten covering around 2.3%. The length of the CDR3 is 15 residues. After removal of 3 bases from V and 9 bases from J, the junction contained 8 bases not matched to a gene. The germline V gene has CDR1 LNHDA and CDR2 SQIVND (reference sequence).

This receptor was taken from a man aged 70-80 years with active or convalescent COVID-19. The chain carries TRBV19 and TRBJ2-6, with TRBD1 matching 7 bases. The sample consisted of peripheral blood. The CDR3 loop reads CASSIRGQTNNVLTF. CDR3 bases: TGTGCCAGTAGTATTCGGGGACAGACTAACAACGTCCTGACTTTC.